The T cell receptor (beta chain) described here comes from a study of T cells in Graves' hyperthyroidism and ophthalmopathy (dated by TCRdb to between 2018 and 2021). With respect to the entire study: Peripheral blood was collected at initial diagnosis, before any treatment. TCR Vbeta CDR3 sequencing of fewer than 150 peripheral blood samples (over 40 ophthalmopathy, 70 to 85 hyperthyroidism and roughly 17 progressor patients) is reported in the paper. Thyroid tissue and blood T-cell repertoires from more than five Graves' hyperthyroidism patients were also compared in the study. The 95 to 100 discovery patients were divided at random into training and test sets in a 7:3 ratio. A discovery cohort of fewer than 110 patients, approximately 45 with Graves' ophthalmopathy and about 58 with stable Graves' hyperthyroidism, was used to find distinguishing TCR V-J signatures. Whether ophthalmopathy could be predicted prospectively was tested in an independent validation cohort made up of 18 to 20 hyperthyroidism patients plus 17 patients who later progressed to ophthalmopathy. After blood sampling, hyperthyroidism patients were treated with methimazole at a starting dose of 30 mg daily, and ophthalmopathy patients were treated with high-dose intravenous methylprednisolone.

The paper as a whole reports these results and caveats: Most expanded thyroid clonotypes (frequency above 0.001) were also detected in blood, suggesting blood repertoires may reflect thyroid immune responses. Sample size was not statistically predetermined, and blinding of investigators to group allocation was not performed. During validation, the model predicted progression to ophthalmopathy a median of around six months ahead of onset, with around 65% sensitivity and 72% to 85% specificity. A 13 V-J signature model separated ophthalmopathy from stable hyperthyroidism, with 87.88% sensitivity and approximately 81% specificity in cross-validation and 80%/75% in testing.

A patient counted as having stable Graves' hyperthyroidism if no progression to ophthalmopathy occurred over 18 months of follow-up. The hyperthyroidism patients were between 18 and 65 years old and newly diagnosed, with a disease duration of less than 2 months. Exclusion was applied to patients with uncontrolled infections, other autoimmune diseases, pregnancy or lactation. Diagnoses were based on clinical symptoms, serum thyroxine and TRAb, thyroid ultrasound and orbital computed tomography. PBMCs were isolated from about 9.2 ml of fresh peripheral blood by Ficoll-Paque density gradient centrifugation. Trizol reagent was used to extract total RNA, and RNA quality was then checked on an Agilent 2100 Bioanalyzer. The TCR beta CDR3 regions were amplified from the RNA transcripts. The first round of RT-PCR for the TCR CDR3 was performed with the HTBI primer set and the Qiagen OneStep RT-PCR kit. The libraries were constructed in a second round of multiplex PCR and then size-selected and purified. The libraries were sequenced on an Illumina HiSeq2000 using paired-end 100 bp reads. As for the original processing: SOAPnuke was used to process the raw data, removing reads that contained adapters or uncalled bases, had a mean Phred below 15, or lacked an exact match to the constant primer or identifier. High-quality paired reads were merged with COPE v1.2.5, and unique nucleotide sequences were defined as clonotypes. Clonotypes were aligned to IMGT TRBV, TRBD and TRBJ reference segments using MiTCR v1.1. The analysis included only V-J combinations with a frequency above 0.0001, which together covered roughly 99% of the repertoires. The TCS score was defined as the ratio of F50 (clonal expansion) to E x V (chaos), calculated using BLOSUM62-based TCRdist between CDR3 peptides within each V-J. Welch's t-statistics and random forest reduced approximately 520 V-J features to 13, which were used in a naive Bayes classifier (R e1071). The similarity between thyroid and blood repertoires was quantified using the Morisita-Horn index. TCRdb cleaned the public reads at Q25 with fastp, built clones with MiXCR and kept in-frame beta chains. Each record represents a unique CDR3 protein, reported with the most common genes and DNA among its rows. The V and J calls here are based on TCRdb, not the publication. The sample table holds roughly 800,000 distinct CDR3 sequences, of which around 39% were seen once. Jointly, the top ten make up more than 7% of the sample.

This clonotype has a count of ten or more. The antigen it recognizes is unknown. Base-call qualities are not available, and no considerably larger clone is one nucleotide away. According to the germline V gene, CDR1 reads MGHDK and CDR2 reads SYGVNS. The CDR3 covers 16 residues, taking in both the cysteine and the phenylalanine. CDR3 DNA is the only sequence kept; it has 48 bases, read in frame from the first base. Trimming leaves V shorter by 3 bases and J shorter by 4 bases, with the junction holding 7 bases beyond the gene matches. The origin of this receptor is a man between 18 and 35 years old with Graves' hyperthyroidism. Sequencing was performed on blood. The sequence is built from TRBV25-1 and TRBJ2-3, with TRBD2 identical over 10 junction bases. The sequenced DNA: TGTGCCAGCAGTGAGACCGGGACTAGCGAGCCAGATACGCAGTATTTT. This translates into CASSETGTSEPDTQYF.